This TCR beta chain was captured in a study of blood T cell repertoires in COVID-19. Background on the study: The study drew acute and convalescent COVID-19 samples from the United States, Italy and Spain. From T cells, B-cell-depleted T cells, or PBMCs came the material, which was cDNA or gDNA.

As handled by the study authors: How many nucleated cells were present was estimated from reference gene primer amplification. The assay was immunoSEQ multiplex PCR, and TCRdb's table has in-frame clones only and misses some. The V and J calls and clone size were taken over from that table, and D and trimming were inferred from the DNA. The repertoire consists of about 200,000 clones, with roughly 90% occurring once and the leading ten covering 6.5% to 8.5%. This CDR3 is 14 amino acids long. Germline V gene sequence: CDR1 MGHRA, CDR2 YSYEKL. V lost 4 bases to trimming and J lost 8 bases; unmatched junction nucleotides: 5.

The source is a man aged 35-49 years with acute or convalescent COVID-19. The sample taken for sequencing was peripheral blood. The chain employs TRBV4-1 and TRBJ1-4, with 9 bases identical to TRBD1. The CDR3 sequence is CASSLGTGKEKLFF. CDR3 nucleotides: TGCGCCAGCAGCCTCGGGACAGGGAAGGAAAAACTGTTTTTT.